The rows below give T cell receptor beta chains drawn from one sample of a study of blood T cell repertoires in COVID-19. TCRdb's copy holds only in-frame clones and misses some; the assay was immunoSEQ multiplex PCR. The sample has under 250,000 clones; around 88% are singletons. Sequenced material: peripheral blood. These TCRs come from a woman younger than 45 with COVID-19, enrolled during active disease. Both conserved end residues are trimmed from each CDR3. Fields, in order: V gene, J gene, CDR3 protein.

V gene: TRBV7-9; J gene: TRBJ1-2; CDR3 protein: ATGDRGPYGYT
V gene: TRBV7-2; J gene: TRBJ1-1; CDR3 protein: ASSLGQNTEAF
V gene: TRBV12-3/TRBV12-4; J gene: TRBJ1-4; CDR3 protein: ASSLGAGAQF
V gene: TRBV9; J gene: TRBJ1-1; CDR3 protein: ASSVAQGRGEAF
V gene: TRBV4-3; J gene: TRBJ2-5; CDR3 protein: ASSQDWPGGETQY
V gene: TRBV9; J gene: TRBJ2-6; CDR3 protein: ASSVEQGASGANVLT
V gene: TRBV27; J gene: TRBJ1-3; CDR3 protein: ASSEPRFSYGNTIY
V gene: TRBV19; J gene: TRBJ1-2; CDR3 protein: ASTRGEVNYGYT
V gene: TRBV30; J gene: TRBJ1-6; CDR3 protein: AWRAARGSSPLH
V gene: TRBV7-2; J gene: TRBJ2-7; CDR3 protein: ASSLGGATYEQY
V gene: TRBV20-1; J gene: TRBJ1-1; CDR3 protein: SASPLRQGAGTEAF
V gene: TRBV7-2; J gene: TRBJ2-1; CDR3 protein: ASSPGQGAGNEQF
V gene: TRBV24-1; J gene: TRBJ1-2; CDR3 protein: ATRDGGPSDYGYT
V gene: TRBV29-1; J gene: TRBJ1-3; CDR3 protein: SAGQGGKGNTIY
V gene: TRBV12-3/TRBV12-4; J gene: TRBJ2-7; CDR3 protein: ASSPDREEQY
V gene: TRBV24-1; J gene: TRBJ1-2; CDR3 protein: ATSDATGGEPANYGYT
V gene: TRBV18; J gene: TRBJ2-3; CDR3 protein: ASSPRGGRGYTDTQY
V gene: TRBV6-5; J gene: TRBJ2-1; CDR3 protein: ASSYEAYNEQF
V gene: TRBV4-2; J gene: TRBJ2-7; CDR3 protein: ASSDFAGSSYEQY
V gene: TRBV30; J gene: TRBJ1-1; CDR3 protein: AWKGRAGMNTEAF
V gene: TRBV29-1; J gene: TRBJ1-4; CDR3 protein: SVGDYEKLF
V gene: TRBV3-1/TRBV3-2; J gene: TRBJ2-4; CDR3 protein: ASSQGLAKNIQY
V gene: TRBV6-2/TRBV6-3; J gene: TRBJ2-1; CDR3 protein: ASSYEGQGIDEQF
V gene: TRBV11-2; J gene: TRBJ2-3; CDR3 protein: ASDRADTQY
V gene: TRBV7-9; J gene: TRBJ2-1; CDR3 protein: ASRPEREPYNEQF
V gene: TRBV10-2; J gene: TRBJ1-1; CDR3 protein: ASSDGRLNTEAF
V gene: TRBV7-9; J gene: TRBJ1-1; CDR3 protein: ASSLAAARGNTEAF